This T cell receptor (beta chain) stems from a study of blood T cell repertoires in COVID-19. At the level of the study: Sample material is recorded as cDNA or gDNA derived from T cells, B-cell-depleted T cells, or PBMCs.

V gave up 2 bases and J gave up 7 bases, with 12 bases separating them. The CDR3 is made up of 15 amino acids. Looked up from germline, CDR1 is KGHSH and CDR2 is LQKENI. Original data processing: Amplified reference gene primers provided the basis for estimating nucleated cell counts. The repertoire was sequenced with immunoSEQ multiplex PCR; TCRdb's copy has only in-frame clones and lacks some. V, J and clone size are taken as reported in that table, and D and trimming were inferred from the DNA itself. This table has about 260,000 clones, roughly 86% appearing once. The chain links TRBV18 to TRBJ1-6, with D possibly TRBD1 on 5 matching bases. Sequencing was carried out using peripheral blood. This TCR derives from a woman in her forties or fifties with acute or convalescent COVID-19. The CDR3 spells CASSPTTVSNSPLHF. In DNA form, the CDR3 reads TGTGCCAGCTCACCAACGACAGTTTCCAATTCACCCCTCCACTTT.